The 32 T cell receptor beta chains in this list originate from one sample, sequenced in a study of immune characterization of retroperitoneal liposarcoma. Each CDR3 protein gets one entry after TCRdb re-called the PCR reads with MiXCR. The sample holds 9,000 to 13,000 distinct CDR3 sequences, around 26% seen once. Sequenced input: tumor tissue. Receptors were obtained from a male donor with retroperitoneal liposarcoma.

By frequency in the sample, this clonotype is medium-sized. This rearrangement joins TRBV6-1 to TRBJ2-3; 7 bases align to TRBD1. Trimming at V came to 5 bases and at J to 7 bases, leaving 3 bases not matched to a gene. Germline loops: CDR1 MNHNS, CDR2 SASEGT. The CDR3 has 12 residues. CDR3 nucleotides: TGTGCCAGCAGTAGACAGGGATATACGCAGTATTTT. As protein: CASSRQGYTQYF.

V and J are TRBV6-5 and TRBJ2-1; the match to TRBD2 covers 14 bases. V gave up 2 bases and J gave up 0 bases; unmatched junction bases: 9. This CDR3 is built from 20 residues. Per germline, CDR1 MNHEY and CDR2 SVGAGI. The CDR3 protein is CASSYTPGLAGESSYNEQFF. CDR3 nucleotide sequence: TGTGCCAGCAGTTACACACCGGGACTAGCGGGGGAGAGCTCCTACAATGAGCAGTTCTTC.

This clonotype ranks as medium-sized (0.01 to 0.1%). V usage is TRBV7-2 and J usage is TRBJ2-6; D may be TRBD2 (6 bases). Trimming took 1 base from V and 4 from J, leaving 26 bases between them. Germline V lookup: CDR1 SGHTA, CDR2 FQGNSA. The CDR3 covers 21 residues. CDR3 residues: CASSLGQLVAGRTGGANVLTF. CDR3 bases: TGTGCCAGCAGCTTAGGCCAACTGGTGGCGGGACGGACGGGGGGGGCCAACGTCCTGACTTTC. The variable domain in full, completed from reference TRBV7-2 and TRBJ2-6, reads GAGVSQSPSNKVTEKGKDVELRCDPISGHTALYWYRQSLGQGLEFLIYFQGNSAPDKSGLPSDRFSAERTGGSVSTLTIQRTQQEDSAVYLCASSLGQLVAGRTGGANVLTFGAGSRLTVL.

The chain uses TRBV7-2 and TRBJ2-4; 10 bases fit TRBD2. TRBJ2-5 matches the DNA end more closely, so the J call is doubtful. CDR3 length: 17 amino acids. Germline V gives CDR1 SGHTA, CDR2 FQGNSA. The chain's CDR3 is CASSLGGSGGRGGTQYF. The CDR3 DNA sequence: TGTGCCAGCAGCTTAGGGGGTAGCGGGGGGAGGGGAGGGACCCAGTACTTC.

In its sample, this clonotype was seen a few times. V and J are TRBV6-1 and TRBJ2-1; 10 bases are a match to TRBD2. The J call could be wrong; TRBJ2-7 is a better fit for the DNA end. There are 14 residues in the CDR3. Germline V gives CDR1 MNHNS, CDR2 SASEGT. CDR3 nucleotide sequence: TGTGCCAGCAGCCCCCGGCTAGCGGGAGATGAGCAGTACTTC. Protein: CASSPRLAGDEQYF.

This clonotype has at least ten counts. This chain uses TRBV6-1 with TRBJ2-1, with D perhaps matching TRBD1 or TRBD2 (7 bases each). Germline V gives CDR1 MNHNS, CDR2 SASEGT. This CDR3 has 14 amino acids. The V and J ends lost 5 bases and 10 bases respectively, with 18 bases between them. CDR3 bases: TGTGCCAGCAGTAGCGGGACAGCAGCCTACGAGCAGTTCTTC. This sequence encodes CASSSGTAAYEQFF.

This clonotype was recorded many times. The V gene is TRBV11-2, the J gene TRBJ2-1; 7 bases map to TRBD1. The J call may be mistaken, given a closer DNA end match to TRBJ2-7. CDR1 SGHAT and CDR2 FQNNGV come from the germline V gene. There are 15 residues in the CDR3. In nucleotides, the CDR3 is TGTGCCAGCAGCTACATCCGGAAGCAGGGGGACGAGCAGTACTTC. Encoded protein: CASSYIRKQGDEQYF.

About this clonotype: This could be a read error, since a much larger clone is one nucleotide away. The CDR3 sequence: CASRYRMGGHEQYF. For the CDR3, the DNA is TGTGCCAGCCGCTACCGAATGGGGGGCCACGAGCAGTACTTC. This sequence joins TRBV28 and TRBJ2-1, with D perhaps TRBD1 or TRBD2 (6 bases each). Judging by the DNA end, TRBJ2-7 fits better; the J call may be wrong. This CDR3 comprises 14 residues. Germline assignment: CDR1 MDHEN and CDR2 SYDVKM.

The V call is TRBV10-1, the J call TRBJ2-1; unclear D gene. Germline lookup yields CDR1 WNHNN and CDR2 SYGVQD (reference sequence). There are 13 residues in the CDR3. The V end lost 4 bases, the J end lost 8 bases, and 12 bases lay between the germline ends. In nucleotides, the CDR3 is TGCGCCAGCAGTGGGAGTAGGTACGATGAGCAGTTCTTC. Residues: CASSGSRYDEQFF.

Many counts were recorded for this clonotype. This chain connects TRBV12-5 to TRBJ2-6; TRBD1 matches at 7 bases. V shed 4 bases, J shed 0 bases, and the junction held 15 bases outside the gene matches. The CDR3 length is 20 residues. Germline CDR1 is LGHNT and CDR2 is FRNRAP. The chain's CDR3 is CASGSPSRDRPNSGANVLTF. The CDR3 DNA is TGTGCTAGTGGTTCGCCTAGTCGGGACAGACCGAACTCTGGGGCCAACGTCCTGACTTTC.

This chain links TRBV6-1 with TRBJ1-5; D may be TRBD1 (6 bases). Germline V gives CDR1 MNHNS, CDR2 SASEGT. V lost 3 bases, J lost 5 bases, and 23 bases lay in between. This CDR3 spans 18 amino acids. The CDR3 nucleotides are TGTGCCAGCAGTGACAGGTCAGGGGCTTCGGGGCGTTATCAGCCCCAGCATTTT. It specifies CASSDRSGASGRYQPQHF.

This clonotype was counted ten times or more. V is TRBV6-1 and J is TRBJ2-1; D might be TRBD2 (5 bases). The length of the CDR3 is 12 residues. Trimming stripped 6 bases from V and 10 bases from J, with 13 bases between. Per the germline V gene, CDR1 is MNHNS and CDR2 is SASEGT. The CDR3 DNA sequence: TGTGCCAGCAGCTCCTACACGGGAGAGCAGTTCTTC. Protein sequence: CASSSYTGEQFF.

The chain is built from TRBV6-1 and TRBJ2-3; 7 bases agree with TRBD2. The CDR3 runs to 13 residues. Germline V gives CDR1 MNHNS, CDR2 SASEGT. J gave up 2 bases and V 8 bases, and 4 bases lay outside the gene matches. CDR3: CASSSGNTDTQYF. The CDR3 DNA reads TGTGCCAGCTCTAGCGGAAACACAGATACGCAGTATTTT.

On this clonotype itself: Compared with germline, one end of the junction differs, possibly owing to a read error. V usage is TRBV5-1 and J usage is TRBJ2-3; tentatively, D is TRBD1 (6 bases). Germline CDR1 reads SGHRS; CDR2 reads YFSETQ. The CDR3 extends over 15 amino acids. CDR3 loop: CASSPTGSSSYEQYF. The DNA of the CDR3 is TGCGCCAGCAGCCCCACAGGGTCCTCCTCCTACGAGCAGTACTTT.

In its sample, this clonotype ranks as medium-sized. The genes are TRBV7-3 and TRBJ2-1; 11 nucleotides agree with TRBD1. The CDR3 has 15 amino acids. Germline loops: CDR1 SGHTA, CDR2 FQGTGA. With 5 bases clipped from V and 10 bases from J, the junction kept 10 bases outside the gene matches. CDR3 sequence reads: CASSHGQGASYEQFF. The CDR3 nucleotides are TGTGCCAGCAGCCACGGACAGGGGGCCTCCTACGAGCAGTTCTTC.

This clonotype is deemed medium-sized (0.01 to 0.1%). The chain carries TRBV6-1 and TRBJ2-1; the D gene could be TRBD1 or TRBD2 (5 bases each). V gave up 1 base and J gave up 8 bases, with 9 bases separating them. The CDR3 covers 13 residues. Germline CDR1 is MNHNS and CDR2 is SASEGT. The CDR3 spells CASSEVRGDEQFF. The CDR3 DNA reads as TGTGCCAGCAGTGAAGTCAGAGGGGATGAGCAGTTCTTC.

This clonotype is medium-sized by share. CDR3 bases: TGTGCCAGCAGTTTGGGGGAGGTGCAGGAGCAGTTCTTC. This gives the protein CASSLGEVQEQFF. The chain recombines TRBV12-3 or TRBV12-4 with TRBJ2-1; TRBD2 might be the D (6 bases). The CDR3 covers 13 residues. The V end lost 3 bases, the J end lost 10 bases, and 13 bases lay between the germline ends.

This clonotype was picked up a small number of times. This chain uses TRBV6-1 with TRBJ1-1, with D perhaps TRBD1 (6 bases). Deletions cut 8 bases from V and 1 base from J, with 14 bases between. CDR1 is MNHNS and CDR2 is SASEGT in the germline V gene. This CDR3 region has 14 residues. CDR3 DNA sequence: TGTGCCAGCCTACAGGGAACAACGAACACTGAAGCTTTCTTT. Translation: CASLQGTTNTEAFF.

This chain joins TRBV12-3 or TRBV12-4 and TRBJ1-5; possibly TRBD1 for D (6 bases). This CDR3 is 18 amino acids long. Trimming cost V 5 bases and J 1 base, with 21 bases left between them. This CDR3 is CASSPNRSGALSNQPQHF. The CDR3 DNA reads TGTGCCAGCAGTCCCAATAGGTCAGGGGCACTCAGCAATCAGCCCCAGCATTTT.

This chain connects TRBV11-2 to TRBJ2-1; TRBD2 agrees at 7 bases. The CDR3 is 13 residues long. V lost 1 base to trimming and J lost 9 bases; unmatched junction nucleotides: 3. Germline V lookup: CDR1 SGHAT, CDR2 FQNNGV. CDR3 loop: CASSLGEGSEQFF. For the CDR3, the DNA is TGTGCCAGCAGCTTAGGGGAGGGGAGTGAGCAGTTCTTC.

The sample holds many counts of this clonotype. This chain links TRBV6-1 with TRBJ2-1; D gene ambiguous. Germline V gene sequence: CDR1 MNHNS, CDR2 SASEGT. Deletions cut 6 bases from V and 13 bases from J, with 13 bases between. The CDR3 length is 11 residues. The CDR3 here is CASSQGRTQFF. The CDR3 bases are TGTGCCAGCAGCCAAGGACGGACCCAGTTCTTC.

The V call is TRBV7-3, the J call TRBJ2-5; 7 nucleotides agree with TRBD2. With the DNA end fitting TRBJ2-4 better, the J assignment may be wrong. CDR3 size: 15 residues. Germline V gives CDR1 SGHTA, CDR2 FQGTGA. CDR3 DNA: TGTGCCAGCAGCTTAGGACTAGGTGCAAAAAACATTCAGTACTTC. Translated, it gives CASSLGLGAKNIQYF.

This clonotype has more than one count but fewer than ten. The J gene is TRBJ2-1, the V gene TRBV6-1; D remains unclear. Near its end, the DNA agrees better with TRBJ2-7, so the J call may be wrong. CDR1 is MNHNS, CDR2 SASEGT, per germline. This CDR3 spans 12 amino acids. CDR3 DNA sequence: TGTGCCAGCAGTGTTTACAGCTACGAGCAGTACTTC. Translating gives CASSVYSYEQYF.

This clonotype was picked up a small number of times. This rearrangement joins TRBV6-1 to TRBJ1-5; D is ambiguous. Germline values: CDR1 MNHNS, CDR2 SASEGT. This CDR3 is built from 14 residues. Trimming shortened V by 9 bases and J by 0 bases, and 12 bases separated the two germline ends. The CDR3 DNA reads TGTGCCAGTTCTACAGAGTATAGCAATCAGCCCCAGCATTTT. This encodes CASSTEYSNQPQHF.

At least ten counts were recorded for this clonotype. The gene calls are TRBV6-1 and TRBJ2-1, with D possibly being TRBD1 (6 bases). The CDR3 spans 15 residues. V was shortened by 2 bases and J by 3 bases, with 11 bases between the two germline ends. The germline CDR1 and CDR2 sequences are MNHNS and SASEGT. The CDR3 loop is CASSETQGHYNEQFF. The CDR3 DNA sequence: TGTGCCAGCAGTGAAACGCAGGGACACTACAATGAGCAGTTCTTC.

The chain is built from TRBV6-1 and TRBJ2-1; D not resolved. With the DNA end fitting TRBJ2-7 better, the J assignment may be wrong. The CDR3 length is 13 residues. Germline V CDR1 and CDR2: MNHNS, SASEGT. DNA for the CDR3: TGTGCCAGTAGAACGACGAGCTCCTACGAGCAGTACTTC. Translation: CASRTTSSYEQYF.

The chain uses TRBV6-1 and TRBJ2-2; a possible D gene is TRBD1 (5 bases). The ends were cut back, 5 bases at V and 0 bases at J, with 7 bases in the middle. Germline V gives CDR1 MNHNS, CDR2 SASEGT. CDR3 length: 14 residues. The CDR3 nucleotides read TGTGCCAGCAGTAGACAGCCGAACACCGGGGAGCTGTTTTTT. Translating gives CASSRQPNTGELFF.

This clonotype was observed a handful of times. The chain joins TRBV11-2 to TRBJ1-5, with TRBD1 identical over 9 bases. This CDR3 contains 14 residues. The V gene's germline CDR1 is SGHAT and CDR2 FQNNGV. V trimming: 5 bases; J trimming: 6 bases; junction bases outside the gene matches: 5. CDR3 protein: CASSPDRGTQPQHF. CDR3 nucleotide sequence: TGTGCCAGCAGCCCGGACAGGGGCACTCAGCCCCAGCATTTT.

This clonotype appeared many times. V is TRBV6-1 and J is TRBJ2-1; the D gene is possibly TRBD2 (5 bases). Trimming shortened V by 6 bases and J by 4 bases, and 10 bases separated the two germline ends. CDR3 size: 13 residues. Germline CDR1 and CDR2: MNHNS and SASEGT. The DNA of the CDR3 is TGTGCCAGCAGCTCTACGGGGTACAATGAGCAGTTCTTC. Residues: CASSSTGYNEQFF.

CDR3 amino acids: CASSSGPTYEQFF. CDR3 in DNA: TGTGCCAGCAGTTCAGGTCCTACCTACGAGCAGTTCTTC. The rearrangement links TRBV27 to TRBJ2-1; no firm D call. V was trimmed by 4 bases and J by 10 bases, leaving 14 bases between them. The CDR3 extends over 13 amino acids. Per the germline V gene, CDR1 is MNHEY and CDR2 is SMNVEV (reference sequence).

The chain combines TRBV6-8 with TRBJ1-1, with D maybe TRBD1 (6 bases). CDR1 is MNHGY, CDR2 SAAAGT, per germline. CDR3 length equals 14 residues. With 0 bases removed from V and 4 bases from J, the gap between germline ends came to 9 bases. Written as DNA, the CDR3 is TGTGCCAGCAGTTACTCGGGGGCTGCCACTGAAGCTTTCTTT. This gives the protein CASSYSGAATEAFF.

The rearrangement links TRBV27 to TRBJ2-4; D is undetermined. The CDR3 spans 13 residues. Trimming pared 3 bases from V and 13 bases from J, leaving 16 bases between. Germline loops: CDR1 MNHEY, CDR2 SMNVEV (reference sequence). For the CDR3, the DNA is TGTGCCAGCAGTTTTTCTCCCTACAATGAGCAGTACTTC. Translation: CASSFSPYNEQYF.